This is a list of T cell receptor beta chains from one sample in a study of beta chain features in type 1 diabetes. Assay used: immunoSEQ multiplex PCR; TCRdb lists only in-frame clones, some missing. Counted here are 850,000 to 900,000 clones, about a sixth occurring once; the ten biggest clones make up 0.02% to 0.025%. Sequenced input: naive CD4+ T cells from blood. The origin of the receptors is a young woman in good health. Each CDR3 is given with its conserved first and last residue. The D gene is left open where the match is weak. Part of the rows lack a size; the others show once, few, many or a class for expanded clones.

>-|-|TRBJ2-1|TRBV4-3
CASSHYAQASYNEQFF
TGCGCCAGCAGCCACTACGCACAGGCCTCCTACAATGAGCAGTTCTTC
>TRBD2|-|TRBJ2-3|TRBV7-2
CASSQASGGPSPQYF
TGTGCCAGCAGCCAAGCCTCGGGAGGTCCCTCGCCGCAGTATTTT
>-|-|TRBJ2-2|TRBV7-8
CASSLFLSAANTGELFF
TGTGCCAGCAGCTTATTTCTCAGTGCGGCGAACACCGGGGAGCTGTTTTTT
>-|few|TRBJ2-5|TRBV29-1
CSVGTDRYQETQYF
TGCAGCGTTGGGACAGACAGGTACCAAGAGACCCAGTACTTC
>TRBD2|few|TRBJ2-1|TRBV7-3
CARVGLAGGSWLFF
TGTGCCAGAGTGGGACTAGCGGGAGGAAGTTGGTTATTCTTC
>-|-|TRBJ2-3|TRBV5-1
CASSWTDAADTQYF
TGCGCCAGCAGCTGGACGGACGCGGCAGATACGCAGTATTTT
>TRBD1|-|TRBJ1-2|TRBV27
CASSLQGGSYGYTF
TGTGCCAGCAGTCTACAGGGGGGATCCTATGGCTACACCTTC
>-|-|TRBJ2-2|TRBV28
CASSLASRNTGELFF
TGTGCCAGCAGTTTGGCTAGCAGGAACACCGGGGAGCTGTTTTTT
>-|few|TRBJ2-7|TRBV28
CATLSGGSSYEQYF
TGTGCCACGTTGTCTGGAGGGAGCTCCTACGAGCAGTACTTC
>-|-|TRBJ2-7|TRBV4-3
CASSQDRAGNYEQYF
TGCGCCAGCAGCCAAGACCGCGCGGGAAACTACGAGCAGTACTTC
>-|-|TRBJ2-2|TRBV5-5
CASSLGGASTGELFF
TGTGCCAGCAGCTTGGGAGGAGCGAGCACCGGGGAGCTGTTTTTT
>TRBD1|-|TRBJ1-1|TRBV27
CASRWDRDGTEAFF
TGTGCCAGCAGGTGGGACAGGGACGGTACTGAAGCTTTCTTT
>-|few|TRBJ2-4|TRBV19
CASSMSRGSYNIQYF
TGTGCCAGTAGTATGAGCCGTGGGTCTTACAACATTCAGTACTTC
>-|-|TRBJ1-1|TRBV6-6
CASSFSGWLTEAFF
TGTGCCAGCAGTTTCTCGGGATGGCTCACTGAAGCTTTCTTT
>-|-|TRBJ2-7|TRBV10-3
CAISRTENYEQYF
TGTGCCATCAGTAGGACAGAAAACTACGAGCAGTACTTC
>-|few|TRBJ2-7|TRBV7-2
CASSSNYEQYF
TGTGCCAGCAGCTCCAACTACGAGCAGTACTTC
>-|few|TRBJ1-5|TRBV7-2
CASSLVEADQPQHF
TGTGCCAGCAGCTTAGTAGAAGCCGATCAGCCCCAGCATTTT
>TRBD2|few|TRBJ2-1|TRBV9
CASSVSGLVYNEQFF
TGTGCCAGCAGCGTATCTGGACTAGTTTACAATGAGCAGTTCTTC
>-|few|TRBJ2-5|TRBV28
CASSPAEWETQYF
TGTGCCAGCAGTCCCGCGGAGTGGGAGACCCAGTACTTC
>-|-|TRBJ1-3|TRBV5-1
CASSLSGQLGGNTIYF
TGCGCCAGCAGCTTGTCGGGTCAGCTTGGAGGAAACACCATATATTTT
>TRBD1|-|TRBJ1-1|TRBV18
CASSRITGESEAFF
TGTGCCAGCTCACGGATTACAGGGGAAAGTGAAGCTTTCTTT
>-|few|TRBJ1-5|TRBV2
CASRDTGGNQPQHF
TGTGCCAGCAGGGATACGGGGGGCAATCAGCCCCAGCATTTT
>TRBD2|few|TRBJ2-7|TRBV7-2
CASSSQPGGYEQYF
TGTGCCAGCAGCTCGCAACCGGGAGGTTACGAGCAGTACTTC
>-|-|TRBJ1-2|TRBV28
CASSLGGYGYTF
TGTGCCAGCAGTTTAGGGGGCTATGGCTACACCTTC
>-|-|TRBJ1-2|TRBV6-1
CASSAGSLTF
TGTGCCAGCAGTGCAGGGTCTCTCACCTTC
>-|-|TRBJ1-3|TRBV7-2
CATRFGSSSGNTIYF
TGTGCCACGCGGTTCGGTTCGAGCTCTGGAAACACCATATATTTT
>TRBD1|-|TRBJ1-5|TRBV18
CASSPPGQGAQPQHF
TGTGCCAGCTCACCCCCGGGACAGGGGGCTCAGCCCCAGCATTTT
>-|-|TRBJ2-1|TRBV4-1
CASSRRSSSYNEQFF
TGCGCCAGCAGCCGCAGATCGAGCTCCTACAATGAGCAGTTCTTC
>TRBD2|few|TRBJ2-3|TRBV7-9
CASSSWREDTDTQYF
TGTGCCAGCAGCTCGTGGCGGGAGGACACAGATACGCAGTATTTT
>-|few|TRBJ1-5|TRBV6-5
CASQGSNQPQHF
TGTGCCAGCCAAGGGAGCAATCAGCCCCAGCATTTT
>-|-|TRBJ2-1|TRBV7-2
CASSSSSYNEQFF
TGTGCCAGCAGCTCGAGCTCCTACAATGAGCAGTTCTTC